This T cell receptor (beta chain) was found in a study of cytomegalovirus exposure and HLA in healthy donors. The CDR3 contains 13 residues. The V gene's germline CDR1 is MGHRA and CDR2 YSYEKL. This PCR relied on a set of 60 Vbeta primers and 13 Jbeta primers. Clones were read by immunoSEQ multiplex PCR, and TCRdb kept only the in-frame ones, dropping some. The sample includes some 150,000 clones, 76% seen only once; the top ten take 3.9%. This chain links TRBV4-1 with TRBJ2-5; no firm D call. The J call may be mistaken, given a closer DNA end match to TRBJ2-7. Source material: PBMCs. This TCR was recovered from a young man in good health and CMV-seronegative. The CDR3 spells CASSQRIGYEQYF. CDR3 nucleotides: TGCGCCAGCAGCCAGAGGATAGGTTACGAGCAGTACTTC.